The clone carrying this TCR beta chain was observed a few times. Antigen unknown. CDR3 length: 18 residues. Germline V gene lookup returns CDR1 MNHEY and CDR2 SMNVEV (reference sequence). V was trimmed by 0 bases and J by 3 bases, leaving 17 bases between them. TCRdb re-analysed the reads in MiXCR, keeping a single row per CDR3 protein. The profile shows 69,000 or so distinct CDR3 sequences, around 27% of them singletons. This specimen belongs to a study of T cell repertoires in cytomegalovirus infection. On the study more broadly: Epitope selection comprised recently identified HLA-C-restricted CMV epitopes and well-studied HLA-B-restricted CMV epitopes. Indications of both CMV infection and matching HLA type were provided by public TCR beta signatures. Study-wide results and limits: There were carriers of CMV plus the relevant HLA, and cumulative public TCR beta family frequency identified them.

The chain carries TRBV27 and TRBJ1-4, with TRBD1 as a possible D gene (5 bases). Source: CD8+ T cells from cultured PBMCs, taken from culture after CMV antigen stimulation. The receptor comes from a human donor in good health (CMV status not recorded). Some clones in this sample may be carry-over from other donors' samples. The CDR3 DNA reads as TGTGCCAGCAGTTTATCGGGCAGGGAAGGAGGGCCTAATGAAAAACTGTTTTTT. Encoded protein: CASSLSGREGGPNEKLFF.